This TCR beta chain was recovered during a study of cytomegalovirus exposure and HLA in healthy donors. Study-wide results and limits: Solely CMV serostatus was available to characterize immune exposure. Sequencing likely generated an artifact that appeared as a cluster of highly shared sequence variants.

In the case of this clone: Its matching antigen is unknown.

The CDR3 contains 13 residues. Trimming cost V 6 bases and J 9 bases, with 18 bases left between them. The germline V gene has CDR1 SNHLY and CDR2 FYNNEI. In the PCR, 60 Vbeta and 13 Jbeta primers were used. TCRdb's table, derived via immunoSEQ multiplex PCR, lists solely in-frame clones and lacks some. The repertoire has about 140,000 clones, approximately 79% of them found once; the top ten carry 1.2%. Healthy bone marrow donors supplied every sample. These donors counted as nominally healthy when sampled, but unrecorded immune exposures were likely. The clonotype comes from a female donor in good health and CMV-seronegative. The rearrangement uses TRBV2 and TRBJ2-7, with D maybe TRBD2 (7 bases). The sequenced material came from PBMCs. CDR3 in amino acids: CASRESGGGVQYF. DNA of the CDR3: TGTGCCAGCAGAGAATCGGGGGGCGGAGTGCAGTACTTC.